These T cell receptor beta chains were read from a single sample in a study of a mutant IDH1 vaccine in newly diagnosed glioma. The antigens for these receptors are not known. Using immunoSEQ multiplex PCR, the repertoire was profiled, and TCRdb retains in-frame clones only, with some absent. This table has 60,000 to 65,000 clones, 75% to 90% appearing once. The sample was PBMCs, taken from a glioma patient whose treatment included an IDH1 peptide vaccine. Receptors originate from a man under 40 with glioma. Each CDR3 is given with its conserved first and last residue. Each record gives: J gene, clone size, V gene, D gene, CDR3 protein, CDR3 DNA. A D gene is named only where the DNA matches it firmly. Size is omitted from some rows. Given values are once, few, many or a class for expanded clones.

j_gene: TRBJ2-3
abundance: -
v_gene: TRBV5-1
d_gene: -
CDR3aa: CASSPRGGDTQYF
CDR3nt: TGCGCCAGCAGCCCAAGAGGGGGGGATACGCAGTATTTT

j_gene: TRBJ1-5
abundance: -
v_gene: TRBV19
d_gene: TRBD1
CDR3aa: CASTSDRWDNQPQHF
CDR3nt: TGTGCCAGTACCTCGGACAGGTGGGACAATCAGCCCCAGCATTTT

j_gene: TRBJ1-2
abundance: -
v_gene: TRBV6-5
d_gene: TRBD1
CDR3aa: CASRRTGENHSYTF
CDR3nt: TGTGCCAGCAGGAGGACAGGGGAGAATCATAGCTACACCTTC

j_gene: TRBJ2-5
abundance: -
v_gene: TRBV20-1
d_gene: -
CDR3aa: CSAIQLETQYF
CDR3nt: TGCAGTGCGATCCAACTAGAGACCCAGTACTTC

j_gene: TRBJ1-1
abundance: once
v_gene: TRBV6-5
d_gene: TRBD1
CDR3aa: CASSRRQGTAEAFF
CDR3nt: TGTGCCAGCAGTCGTCGACAGGGGACGGCTGAAGCTTTCTTT

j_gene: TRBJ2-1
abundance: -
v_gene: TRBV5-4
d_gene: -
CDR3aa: CASSSQGFYNEQFF
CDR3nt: TGTGCCAGCAGCTCACAGGGTTTCTACAATGAGCAGTTCTTC

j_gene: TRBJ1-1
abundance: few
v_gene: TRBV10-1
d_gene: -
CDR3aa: CASSDMNTEAFF
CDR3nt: TGCGCCAGCAGTGATATGAACACTGAAGCTTTCTTT

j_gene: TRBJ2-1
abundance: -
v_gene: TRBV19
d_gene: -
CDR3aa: CASSIVSVLTYNEQFF
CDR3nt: TGTGCCAGTAGTATTGTTAGCGTACTAACCTACAATGAGCAGTTCTTC

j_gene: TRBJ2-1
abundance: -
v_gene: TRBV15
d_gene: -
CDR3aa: CATRMTGYNEQFF
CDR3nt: TGTGCCACCAGGATGACTGGCTACAATGAGCAGTTCTTC

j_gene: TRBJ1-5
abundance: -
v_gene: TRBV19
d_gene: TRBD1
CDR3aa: CASSIDSGGQPQHF
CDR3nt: TGTGCCAGTAGTATAGATTCAGGGGGTCAGCCCCAGCATTTT

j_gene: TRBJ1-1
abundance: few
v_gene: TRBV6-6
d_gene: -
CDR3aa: CASSYSQGRSTEAFF
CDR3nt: TGTGCCAGCAGTTACTCGCAGGGGCGATCTACTGAAGCTTTCTTT

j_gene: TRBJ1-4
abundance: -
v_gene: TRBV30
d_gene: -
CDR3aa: CAWSVRQFSRANEKLFF
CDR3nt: TGTGCCTGGAGTGTAAGGCAGTTCTCAAGGGCTAATGAAAAACTGTTTTTT

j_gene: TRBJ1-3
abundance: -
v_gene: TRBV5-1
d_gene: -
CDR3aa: CASSLAGGSSGNTIYF
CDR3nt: TGCGCCAGCAGCTTGGCCGGGGGGAGCTCTGGAAACACCATATATTTT

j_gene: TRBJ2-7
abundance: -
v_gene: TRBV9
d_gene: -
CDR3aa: CASTRGGTPYEQYF
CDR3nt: TGTGCCAGCACCAGGGGAGGGACCCCCTACGAGCAGTACTTC

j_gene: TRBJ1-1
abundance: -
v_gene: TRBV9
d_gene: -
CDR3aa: CASSAGRVNTEAFF
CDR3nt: TGTGCCAGCAGCGCCGGACGTGTGAACACTGAAGCTTTCTTT